These 21 T cell receptor beta chains originate from one sample sequenced in a study of cytomegalovirus exposure and HLA in healthy donors. The PCR contained 60 Vbeta and 13 Jbeta primers. Data came from immunoSEQ multiplex PCR; TCRdb stores just in-frame clones and leaves some out. Here the sample spans about 150,000 clones, about 74% being singletons. What was sequenced was PBMCs. The receptors were sampled from a woman between 35 and 50 years old in good health and CMV-seronegative.

The chain joins TRBV7-9 to TRBJ1-2, with 8 bases that match TRBD1. Germline trimming cut 4 bases from V and 2 bases from J; bases unmatched to any gene: 6. The CDR3 extends over 15 amino acids. Germline CDR1 is SEHNR and CDR2 is FQNEAQ (reference sequence). CDR3 bases: TGTGCCAGCAGCTACACAGGGGGTACAAACTATGGCTACACCTTC. This encodes CASSYTGGTNYGYTF.

CDR3 amino acids: CASRSPSSGGGETQYF. CDR3 bases: TGTGCCAGCAGGTCACCTTCTAGCGGGGGTGGGGAGACCCAGTACTTC. This sequence joins TRBV5-4 and TRBJ2-5; 10 nucleotides match TRBD2. CDR1 is SGHNT and CDR2 is YYREEE in the germline V gene (reference sequence). Trimming cost V 5 bases and J 5 bases; bases outside gene matches: 12. The CDR3 length is 16 residues.

V is TRBV2 and J is TRBJ1-6; TRBD1 might be the D (5 bases). The V gene lost 5 bases and the J gene lost 7 bases, with 9 bases spanning the gap. Germline V lookup: CDR1 SNHLY, CDR2 FYNNEI. This CDR3 is built from 13 residues. CDR3 in DNA: TGTGCCAGCAGTTCGACAGCAAATTCACCCCTCCACTTT. Residues: CASSSTANSPLHF.

J is TRBJ2-7 and V is TRBV6-1; 9 bases are shared with TRBD1. With V trimmed by 6 bases and J by 5 bases, 11 bases remained unmatched. From germline, CDR1 is MNHNS and CDR2 SASEGT. The CDR3 runs to 15 residues. The CDR3 loop is CASSARDRVNHEQYF. For the CDR3, the DNA is TGTGCCAGCAGCGCAAGGGACAGGGTAAACCACGAGCAGTACTTC.

The chain has TRBV5-4 and TRBJ2-5, with D tentatively TRBD2 (6 bases). V gave up 4 bases and J gave up 7 bases, with 17 bases separating them. The length of the CDR3 is 14 residues. Germline V lookup: CDR1 SGHNT, CDR2 YYREEE (reference sequence). As DNA, the CDR3 is TGTGCCAGCAGCCCGACCGGGACTGGACGGACCCAGTACTTC. Encoded protein: CASSPTGTGRTQYF.

This clone has a handful of counts. The chain recombines TRBV5-4 with TRBJ2-7; 10 bases map to TRBD1. This CDR3 is built from 14 residues. CDR1 and CDR2 from the germline V gene are SGHNT and YYREEE (reference sequence). Germline trimming cut 1 base from V and 5 bases from J; bases unmatched to any gene: 3. The CDR3 region has the DNA TGTGCCAGCAGCTTGAGGGACAGGGGCCACGAGCAGTACTTC. This codes for CASSLRDRGHEQYF.

The chain carries TRBV10-3 and TRBJ2-7, with 9 bases fitting TRBD1. This CDR3 is 14 amino acids long. Germline V gene lookup returns CDR1 ENHRY and CDR2 SYGVKD. The V segment lost 2 bases and the J segment 12 bases; nucleotides outside the gene matches: 11. The CDR3 loop reads CAISERLYGTGLYF. CDR3 coding DNA: TGTGCCATCAGTGAGAGGTTGTATGGGACAGGGTTGTACTTC.

The rearrangement joins TRBV4-1 to TRBJ1-1, with 9 bases fitting TRBD1. Germline-derived CDR1 and CDR2 are MGHRA and YSYEKL. This CDR3 is 17 amino acids long. Trimming at V came to 1 base and at J to 1 base, leaving 7 bases not matched to a gene. CDR3 sequence: CASSQATGGAGNTEAFF. The DNA for the CDR3 is TGCGCCAGCAGCCAAGCCACAGGGGGCGCAGGGAACACTGAAGCTTTCTTT.

The J gene is TRBJ1-2, the V gene TRBV7-2, with 9 bases that match TRBD1. After removal of 4 bases from V and 8 bases from J, the junction contained 5 bases not matched to a gene. Germline V gene data show CDR1 as SGHTA and CDR2 as FQGNSA. The CDR3 has 13 residues. The CDR3 is CASSSGQGRGYTF. CDR3 nucleotide sequence: TGTGCCAGCAGCTCGGGACAGGGTCGGGGCTACACCTTC.

J is TRBJ1-4 and V is TRBV7-9; D gene unclear. The V end lost 4 bases, the J end lost 13 bases, and 10 bases lay between the germline ends. Germline V gene lookup returns CDR1 SEHNR and CDR2 FQNEAQ (reference sequence). The CDR3 has 11 residues. CDR3 sequence (DNA): TGTGCCAGCAGCTCCTCCCCCAGACTGTTTTTT. Amino acids: CASSSSPRLFF.

The chain has TRBV7-8 and TRBJ1-4; 8 nucleotides agree with TRBD1. Unmatched junction bases numbered 21, after V lost 3 bases and J lost 6 bases. The CDR3 covers 20 residues. From germline, CDR1 is SGHVS and CDR2 FQNEAQ. CDR3 in DNA: TGTGCCAGCAGCTTCCGATCGGCCGGGACAGGTGGGAGTATCTATGAAAAACTGTTTTTT. Translating it yields CASSFRSAGTGGSIYEKLFF. The whole variable domain, remainder taken from reference TRBV7-8 and TRBJ1-4, is GAGVSQSPRYKVAKRGQDVALRCDPISGHVSLFWYQQALGQGPEFLTYFQNEAQLDKSGLPSDRFFAERPEGSVSTLKIQRTQQEDSAVYLCASSFRSAGTGGSIYEKLFFGSGTQLSVL.

This chain connects TRBV28 to TRBJ1-5; maybe TRBD1 (6 bases). The ends were cut back, 5 bases at V and 1 base at J, with 15 bases in the middle. This CDR3 comprises 16 residues. Per the germline V gene, CDR1 is MDHEN and CDR2 is SYDVKM. The CDR3 DNA sequence: TGTGCCAGCAGTCGAGGGGGTCTTAGGAGCAATCAGCCCCAGCATTTT. This sequence encodes CASSRGGLRSNQPQHF.

This clone was detected only once. The V gene is TRBV5-1, the J gene TRBJ2-1, with 8 bases identical to TRBD2. V lost 4 bases and J lost 4; bases outside the gene matches: 13. Germline V gene lookup returns CDR1 SGHRS and CDR2 YFSETQ. The CDR3 spans 17 residues. The CDR3 DNA reads TGCGCCAGCAGCCCTGACCCACGGGGGGGCATGTACAATGAGCAGTTCTTC. Its translation is CASSPDPRGGMYNEQFF.

The chain recombines TRBV7-9 with TRBJ1-4; 10 bases map to TRBD1. Germline V lookup: CDR1 SEHNR, CDR2 FQNEAQ (reference sequence). J was trimmed by 7 bases and V by 1 base; bases with no gene match: 3. This CDR3 comprises 15 residues. The DNA of the CDR3 is TGTGCCAGCAGCTTAGGTGGGACAGGGGTTGAAAAACTGTTTTTT. Protein sequence: CASSLGGTGVEKLFF. Drawing the rest from reference TRBV7-9 and TRBJ1-4, the complete variable domain is DTGVSQNPRHKITKRGQNVTFRCDPISEHNRLYWYRQTLGQGPEFLTYFQNEAQLEKSRLLSDRFSAERPKGSFSTLEIQRTEQGDSAMYLCASSLGGTGVEKLFFGSGTQLSVL.

This clone was detected once. The DNA for the CDR3 is TGTGCCTGGAGTGTTTTAAACGAGCAGTACTTC. Protein: CAWSVLNEQYF. This chain uses TRBV30 with TRBJ2-7; D not resolved. CDR3 length: 11 residues. V was pared by 0 bases and J by 5 bases, with 5 bases between. Germline CDR1 reads GTSNPN; CDR2 reads SVGIG (reference sequence). Full variable domain (rest looked up from reference TRBV30 and TRBJ2-7): SQTIHQWPATLVQPVGSPLSLECTVEGTSNPNLYWYRQAAGRGLQLLFYSVGIGQISSEVPQNLSASRPQDRQFILSSKKLLLSDSGFYLCAWSVLNEQYFGPGTRLTVT.

This clone was found once. The chain joins TRBV5-1 to TRBJ2-2; the match to TRBD2 covers 11 bases. The J segment lost 4 bases and the V segment lost 0 bases, leaving 2 bases of the junction unmatched. Germline CDR1 reads SGHRS; CDR2 reads YFSETQ. The CDR3 loop spans 16 amino acids. The CDR3 protein is CASSLELAGATGELFF. DNA of the CDR3: TGCGCCAGCAGCTTGGAACTAGCGGGGGCCACCGGGGAGCTGTTTTTT.

The chain carries TRBV5-6 and TRBJ2-2; TRBD2 agrees at 10 bases. The CDR3 is 17 amino acids. Looked up from germline, CDR1 is SGHDT and CDR2 is YYEEEE. J gave up 5 bases and V 6 bases, and 13 bases lay outside the gene matches. The CDR3 DNA reads TGTGCCAGCACCATAACCGGGGGACTAGCGTGGACCGGGGAGCTGTTTTTT. It is translated as CASTITGGLAWTGELFF. Combining the CDR3 with reference TRBV5-6 and TRBJ2-2 gives the whole variable domain DAGVTQSPTHLIKTRGQQVTLRCSPKSGHDTVSWYQQALGQGPQFIFQYYEEEERQRGNFPDRFSGHQFPNYSSELNVNALLLGDSALYLCASTITGGLAWTGELFFGEGSRLTVL.

CDR3 nucleotides: TGTGCCAGCAGTTTGGGACTGAGTAAGAACACTGAAGCTTTCTTT. Residues: CASSLGLSKNTEAFF. The chain has TRBV6-6 and TRBJ1-1, with D perhaps TRBD1 (5 bases). Germline values: CDR1 MNHNY, CDR2 SVGAGI (reference sequence). The V end was cut by 4 bases, the J end by 1 base, with 13 bases between. CDR3 size: 15 residues.

The V call is TRBV6-5, the J call TRBJ1-1; perhaps TRBD1 as D (6 bases). The V gene's germline CDR1 is MNHEY and CDR2 SVGAGI. Trimming took off 4 bases at V and 1 base at J, with 13 bases between the two ends. The CDR3 contains 15 residues. DNA of the CDR3: TGTGCCAGCAGTTCAGGACAGAACAAGAACACTGAAGCTTTCTTT. Protein sequence: CASSSGQNKNTEAFF.

This rearrangement joins TRBV7-9 to TRBJ2-7; TRBD1 agrees at 7 bases. This CDR3 spans 14 amino acids. The ends lost 1 base at V and 5 bases at J; junction bases unmatched: 5. Germline CDR1 is SEHNR and CDR2 is FQNEAQ (reference sequence). The CDR3 loop reads CASSLGQGINEQYF. CDR3 coding DNA: TGTGCCAGCAGCTTAGGACAGGGAATCAACGAGCAGTACTTC.

This chain connects TRBV5-1 to TRBJ1-2; 11 positions agree with TRBD1. Germline CDR1 and CDR2: SGHRS and YFSETQ. V gave up 2 bases and J gave up 5 bases; unmatched junction bases: 2. The CDR3 covers 14 residues. CDR3 in amino acids: CASSFGQGAYGYTF. Here the CDR3 DNA reads TGCGCCAGCAGCTTTGGACAGGGGGCTTATGGCTACACCTTC.